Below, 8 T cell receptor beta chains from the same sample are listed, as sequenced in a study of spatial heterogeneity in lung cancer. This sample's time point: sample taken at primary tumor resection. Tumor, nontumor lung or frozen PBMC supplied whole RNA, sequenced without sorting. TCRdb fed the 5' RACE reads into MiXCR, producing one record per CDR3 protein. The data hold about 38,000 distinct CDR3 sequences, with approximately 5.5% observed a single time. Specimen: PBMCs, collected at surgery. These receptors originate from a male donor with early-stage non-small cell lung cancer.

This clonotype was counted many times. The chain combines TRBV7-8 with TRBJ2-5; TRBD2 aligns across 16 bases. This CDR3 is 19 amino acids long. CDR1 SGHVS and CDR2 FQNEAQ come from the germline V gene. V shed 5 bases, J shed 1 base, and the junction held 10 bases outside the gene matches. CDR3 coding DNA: TGTGCCAGCAGCCGCTCGGGACTAGCGGGGGGGTTCACCCAAGAGACCCAGTACTTC. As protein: CASSRSGLAGGFTQETQYF.

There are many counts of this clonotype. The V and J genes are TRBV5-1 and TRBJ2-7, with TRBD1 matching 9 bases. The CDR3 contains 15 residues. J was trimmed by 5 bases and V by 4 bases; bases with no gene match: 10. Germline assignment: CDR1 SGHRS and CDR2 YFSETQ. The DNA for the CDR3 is TGCGCCAGCAGCCCGACCGGACAGGGGTTTAACGAGCAGTACTTC. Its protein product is CASSPTGQGFNEQYF.

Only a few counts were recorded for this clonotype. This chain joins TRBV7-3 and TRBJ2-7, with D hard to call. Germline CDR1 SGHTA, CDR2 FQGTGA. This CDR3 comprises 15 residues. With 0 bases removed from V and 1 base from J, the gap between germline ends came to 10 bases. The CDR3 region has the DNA TGTGCCAGCAGCTTAACGCCGGGTGAGTCCTACGAGCAGTACTTC. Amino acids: CASSLTPGESYEQYF.

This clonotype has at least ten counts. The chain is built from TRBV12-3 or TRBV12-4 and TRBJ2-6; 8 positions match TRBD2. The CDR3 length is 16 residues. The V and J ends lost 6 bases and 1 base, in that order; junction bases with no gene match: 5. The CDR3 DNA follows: TGTGCCAGCAGCTCGATAGCGGGGTCTGGGGCCAACGTCCTGACTTTC. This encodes CASSSIAGSGANVLTF.

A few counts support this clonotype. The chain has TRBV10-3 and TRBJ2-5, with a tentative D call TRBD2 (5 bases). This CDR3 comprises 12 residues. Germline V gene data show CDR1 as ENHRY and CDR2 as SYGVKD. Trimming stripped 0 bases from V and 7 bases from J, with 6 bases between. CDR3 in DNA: TGTGCCATCAGTGAGTCGGGAGTGACCCAGTACTTC. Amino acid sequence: CAISESGVTQYF.

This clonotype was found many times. CDR3 bases: TGTGCCAGCAGTTGGGGGGCGCGTCAGCCCCAGCATTTT. This encodes CASSWGARQPQHF. The chain links TRBV2 to TRBJ1-5; D might be TRBD1 (6 bases). This CDR3 is 13 amino acids long. V dropped 5 bases and J dropped 6 bases, with 11 bases sitting between them. Germline CDR1 SNHLY, CDR2 FYNNEI.

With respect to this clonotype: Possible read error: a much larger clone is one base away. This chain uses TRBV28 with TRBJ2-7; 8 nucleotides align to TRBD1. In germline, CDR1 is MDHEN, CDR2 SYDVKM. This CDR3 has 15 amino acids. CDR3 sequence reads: CASSSGQGTPYERYF. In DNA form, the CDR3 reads TGTGCCAGCAGTTCCGGACAGGGCACTCCCTACGAGCGGTACTTC.

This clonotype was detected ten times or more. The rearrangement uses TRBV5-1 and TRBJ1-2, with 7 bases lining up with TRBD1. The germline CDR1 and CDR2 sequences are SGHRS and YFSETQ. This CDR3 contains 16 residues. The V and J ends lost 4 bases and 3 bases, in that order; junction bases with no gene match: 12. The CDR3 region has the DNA TGCGCCAGCAGCCCCGGGACAGCTTCCGGGGACTATGGCTACACCTTC. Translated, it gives CASSPGTASGDYGYTF.